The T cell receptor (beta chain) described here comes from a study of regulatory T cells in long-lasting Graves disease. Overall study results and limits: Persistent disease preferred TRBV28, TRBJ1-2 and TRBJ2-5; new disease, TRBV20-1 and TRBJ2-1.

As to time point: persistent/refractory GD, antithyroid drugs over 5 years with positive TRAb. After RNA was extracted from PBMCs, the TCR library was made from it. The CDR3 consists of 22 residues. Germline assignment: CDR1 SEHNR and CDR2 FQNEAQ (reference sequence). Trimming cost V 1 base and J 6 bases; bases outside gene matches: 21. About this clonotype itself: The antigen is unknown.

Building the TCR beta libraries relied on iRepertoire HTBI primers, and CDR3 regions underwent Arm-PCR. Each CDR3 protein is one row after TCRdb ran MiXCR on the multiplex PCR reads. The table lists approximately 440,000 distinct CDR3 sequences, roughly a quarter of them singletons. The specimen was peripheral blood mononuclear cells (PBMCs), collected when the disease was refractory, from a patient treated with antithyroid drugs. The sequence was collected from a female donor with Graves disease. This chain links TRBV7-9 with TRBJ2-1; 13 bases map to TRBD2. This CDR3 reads CASSLVHLLAGGPITATNEQFF. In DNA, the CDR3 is TGTGCCAGCAGCTTAGTTCACTTACTAGCGGGAGGGCCCATTACAGCCACCAATGAGCAGTTCTTC.